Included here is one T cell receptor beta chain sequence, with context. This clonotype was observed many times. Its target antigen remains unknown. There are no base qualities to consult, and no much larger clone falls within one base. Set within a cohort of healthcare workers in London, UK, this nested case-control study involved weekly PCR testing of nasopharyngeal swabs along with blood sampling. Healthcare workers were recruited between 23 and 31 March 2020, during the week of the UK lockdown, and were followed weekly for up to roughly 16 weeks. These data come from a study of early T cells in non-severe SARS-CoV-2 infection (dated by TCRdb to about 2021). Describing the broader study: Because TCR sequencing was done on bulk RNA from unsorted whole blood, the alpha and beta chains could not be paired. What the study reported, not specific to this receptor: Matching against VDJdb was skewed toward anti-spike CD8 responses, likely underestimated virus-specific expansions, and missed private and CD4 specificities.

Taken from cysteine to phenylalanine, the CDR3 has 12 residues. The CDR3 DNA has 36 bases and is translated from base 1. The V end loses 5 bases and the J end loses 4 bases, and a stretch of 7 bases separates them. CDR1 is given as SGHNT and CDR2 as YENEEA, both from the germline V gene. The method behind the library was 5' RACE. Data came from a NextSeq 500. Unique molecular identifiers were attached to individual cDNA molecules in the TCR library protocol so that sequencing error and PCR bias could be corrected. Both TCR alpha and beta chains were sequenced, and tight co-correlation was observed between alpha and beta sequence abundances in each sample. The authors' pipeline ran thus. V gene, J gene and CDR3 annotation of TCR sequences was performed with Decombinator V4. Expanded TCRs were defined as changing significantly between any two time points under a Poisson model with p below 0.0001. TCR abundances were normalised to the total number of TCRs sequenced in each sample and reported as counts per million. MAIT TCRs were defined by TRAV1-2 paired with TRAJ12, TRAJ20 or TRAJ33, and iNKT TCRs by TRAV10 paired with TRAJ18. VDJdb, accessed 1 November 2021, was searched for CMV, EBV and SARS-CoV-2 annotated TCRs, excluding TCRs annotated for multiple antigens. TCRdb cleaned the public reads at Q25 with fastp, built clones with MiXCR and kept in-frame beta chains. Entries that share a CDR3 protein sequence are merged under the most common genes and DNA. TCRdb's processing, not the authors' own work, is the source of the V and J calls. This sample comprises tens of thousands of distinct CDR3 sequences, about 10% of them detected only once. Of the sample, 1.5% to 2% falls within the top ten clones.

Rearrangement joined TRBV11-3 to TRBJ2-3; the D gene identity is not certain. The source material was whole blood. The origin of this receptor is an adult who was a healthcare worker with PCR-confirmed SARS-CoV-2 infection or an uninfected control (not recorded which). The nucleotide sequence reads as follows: TGTGCCAGCAGCGCTGGAGCAGATACGCAGTATTTT. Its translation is CASSAGADTQYF.